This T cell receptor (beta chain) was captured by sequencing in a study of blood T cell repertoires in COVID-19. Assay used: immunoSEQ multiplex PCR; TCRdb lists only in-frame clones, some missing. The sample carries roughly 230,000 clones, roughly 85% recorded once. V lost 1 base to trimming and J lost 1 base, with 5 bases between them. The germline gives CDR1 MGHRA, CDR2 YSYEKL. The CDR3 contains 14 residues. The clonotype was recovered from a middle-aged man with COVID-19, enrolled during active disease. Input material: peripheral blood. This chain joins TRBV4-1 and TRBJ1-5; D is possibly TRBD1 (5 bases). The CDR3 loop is CASSQGTSNQPQHF. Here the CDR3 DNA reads TGCGCCAGCAGCCAAGGGACAAGCAATCAGCCCCAGCATTTT.